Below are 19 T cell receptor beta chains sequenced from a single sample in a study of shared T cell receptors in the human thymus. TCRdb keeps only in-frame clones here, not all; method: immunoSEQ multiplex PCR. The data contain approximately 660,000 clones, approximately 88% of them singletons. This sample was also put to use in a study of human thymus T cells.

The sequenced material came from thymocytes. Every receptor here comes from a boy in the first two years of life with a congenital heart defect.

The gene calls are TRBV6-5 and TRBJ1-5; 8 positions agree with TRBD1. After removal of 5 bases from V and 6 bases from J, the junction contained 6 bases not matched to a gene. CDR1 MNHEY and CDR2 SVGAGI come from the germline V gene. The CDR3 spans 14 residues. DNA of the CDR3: TGTGCCAGCAGTAACAGGGGGGAGAGTCAGCCCCAGCATTTT. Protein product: CASSNRGESQPQHF.

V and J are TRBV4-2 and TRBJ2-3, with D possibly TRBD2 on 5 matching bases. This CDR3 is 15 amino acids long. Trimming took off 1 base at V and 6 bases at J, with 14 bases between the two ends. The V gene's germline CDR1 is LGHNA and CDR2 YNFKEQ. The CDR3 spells CASSQGVWGEDTQYF. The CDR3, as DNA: TGTGCCAGCAGCCAAGGGGTCTGGGGAGAGGATACGCAGTATTTT.

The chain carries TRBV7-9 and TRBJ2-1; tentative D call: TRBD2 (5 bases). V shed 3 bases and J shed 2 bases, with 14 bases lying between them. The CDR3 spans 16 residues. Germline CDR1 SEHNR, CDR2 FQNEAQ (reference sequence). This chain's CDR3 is CASSFIRGDPYNEQFF. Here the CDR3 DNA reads TGTGCCAGCAGCTTCATTCGGGGTGACCCCTACAATGAGCAGTTCTTC.

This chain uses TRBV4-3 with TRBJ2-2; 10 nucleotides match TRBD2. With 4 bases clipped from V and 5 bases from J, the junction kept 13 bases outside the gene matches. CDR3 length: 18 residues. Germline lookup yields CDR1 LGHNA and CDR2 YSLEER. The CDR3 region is CASSLWPRTSGPTGELFF. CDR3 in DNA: TGCGCCAGCAGCCTTTGGCCAAGGACTAGCGGACCAACCGGGGAGCTGTTTTTT.

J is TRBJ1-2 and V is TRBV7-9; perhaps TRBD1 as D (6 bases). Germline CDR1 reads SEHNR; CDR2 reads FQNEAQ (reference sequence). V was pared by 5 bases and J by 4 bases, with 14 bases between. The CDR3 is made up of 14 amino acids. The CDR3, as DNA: TGTGCCAGCAGCCGCGTAGACAGGCCCTATGGCTACACCTTC. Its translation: CASSRVDRPYGYTF.

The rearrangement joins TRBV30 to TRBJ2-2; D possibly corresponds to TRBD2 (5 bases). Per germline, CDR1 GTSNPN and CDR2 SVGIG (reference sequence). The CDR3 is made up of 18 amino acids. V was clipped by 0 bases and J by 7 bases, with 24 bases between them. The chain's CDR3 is CAWSVQKRVGSPLGELFF. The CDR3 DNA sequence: TGTGCCTGGAGTGTACAAAAAAGGGTAGGGAGTCCTCTCGGGGAGCTGTTTTTT.

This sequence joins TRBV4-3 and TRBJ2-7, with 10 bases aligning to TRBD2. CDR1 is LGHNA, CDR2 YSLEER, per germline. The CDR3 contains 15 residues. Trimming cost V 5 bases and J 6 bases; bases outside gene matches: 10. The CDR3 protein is CASSTGLAGVSEQYF. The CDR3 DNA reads TGCGCCAGCAGCACCGGGCTAGCGGGAGTATCCGAGCAGTACTTC.

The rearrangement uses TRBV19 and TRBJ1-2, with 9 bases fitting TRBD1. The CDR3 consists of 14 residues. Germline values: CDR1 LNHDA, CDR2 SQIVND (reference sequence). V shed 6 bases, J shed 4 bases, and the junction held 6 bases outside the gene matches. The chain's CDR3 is CASSLDRGGYGYTF. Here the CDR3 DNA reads TGTGCCAGTAGCCTGGACAGGGGTGGCTATGGCTACACCTTC. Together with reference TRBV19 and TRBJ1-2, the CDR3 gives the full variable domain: DGGITQSPKYLFRKEGQNVTLSCEQNLNHDAMYWYRQDPGQGLRLIYYSQIVNDFQKGDIAEGYSVSREKKESFPLTVTSAQKNPTAFYLCASSLDRGGYGYTFGSGTRLTVV.

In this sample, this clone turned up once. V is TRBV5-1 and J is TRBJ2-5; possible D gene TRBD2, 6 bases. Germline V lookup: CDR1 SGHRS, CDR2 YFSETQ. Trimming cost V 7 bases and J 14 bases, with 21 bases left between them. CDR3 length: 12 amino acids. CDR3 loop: CASSVWGVEHYF. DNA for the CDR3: TGCGCCAGCTCGGTTTGGGGGGTGGAGCATTACTTC.

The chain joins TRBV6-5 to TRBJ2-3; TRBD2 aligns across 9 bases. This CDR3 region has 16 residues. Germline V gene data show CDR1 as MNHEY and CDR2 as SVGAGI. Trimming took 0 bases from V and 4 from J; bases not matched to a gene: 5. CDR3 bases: TGTGCCAGCAGTTACTCGACCGGGACTAGCCCAGATACGCAGTATTTT. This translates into CASSYSTGTSPDTQYF.

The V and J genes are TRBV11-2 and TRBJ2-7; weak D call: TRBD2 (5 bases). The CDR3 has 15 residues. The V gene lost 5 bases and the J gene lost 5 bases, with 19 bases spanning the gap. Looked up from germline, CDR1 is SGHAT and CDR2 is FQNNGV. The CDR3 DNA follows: TGTGCCAGCAGCCACTTTGCCCGGGATCTCGACGAGCAGTACTTC. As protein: CASSHFARDLDEQYF.

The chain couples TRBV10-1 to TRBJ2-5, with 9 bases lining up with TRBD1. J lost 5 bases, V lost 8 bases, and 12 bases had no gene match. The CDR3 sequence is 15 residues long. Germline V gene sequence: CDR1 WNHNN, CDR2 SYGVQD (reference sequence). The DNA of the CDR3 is TGCGCCAGCCGTCCCGGGACAGGGTGCGTGGAGACCCAGTACTTC. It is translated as CASRPGTGCVETQYF.

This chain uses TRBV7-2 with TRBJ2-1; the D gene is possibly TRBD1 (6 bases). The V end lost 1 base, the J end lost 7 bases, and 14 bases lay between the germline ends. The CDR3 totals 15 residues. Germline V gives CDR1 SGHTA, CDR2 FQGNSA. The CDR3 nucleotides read TGTGCCAGCAGCTTAGATGGCAGGGGTTTAAATGAGCAGTTCTTC. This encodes CASSLDGRGLNEQFF.

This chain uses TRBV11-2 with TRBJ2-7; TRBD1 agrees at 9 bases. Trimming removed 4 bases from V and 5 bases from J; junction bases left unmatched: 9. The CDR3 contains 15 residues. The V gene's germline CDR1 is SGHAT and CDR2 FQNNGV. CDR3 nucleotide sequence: TGTGCCAGCAGCTCCCACACGGGACAGGGCGACGAGCAGTACTTC. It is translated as CASSSHTGQGDEQYF.

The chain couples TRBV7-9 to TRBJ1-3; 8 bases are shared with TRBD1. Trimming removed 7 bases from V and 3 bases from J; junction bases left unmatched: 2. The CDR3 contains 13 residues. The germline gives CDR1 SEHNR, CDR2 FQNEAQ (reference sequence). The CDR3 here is CASNDRGGNTIYF. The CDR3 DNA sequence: TGTGCCAGCAACGACAGGGGTGGAAACACCATATATTTT.

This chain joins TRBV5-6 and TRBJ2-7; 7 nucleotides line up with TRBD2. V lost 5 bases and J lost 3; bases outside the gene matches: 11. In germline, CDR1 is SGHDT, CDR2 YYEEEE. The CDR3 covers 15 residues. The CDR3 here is CASRVHGTTIYEQYF. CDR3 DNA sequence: TGTGCCAGCAGGGTGCATGGGACTACAATCTACGAGCAGTACTTC.

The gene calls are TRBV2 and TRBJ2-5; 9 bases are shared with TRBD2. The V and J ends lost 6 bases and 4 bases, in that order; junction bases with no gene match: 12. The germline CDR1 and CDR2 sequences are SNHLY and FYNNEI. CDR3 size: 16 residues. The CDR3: CASRSLRLAGIETQYF. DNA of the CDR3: TGTGCCAGCAGGTCCCTAAGGCTAGCGGGGATAGAGACCCAGTACTTC.

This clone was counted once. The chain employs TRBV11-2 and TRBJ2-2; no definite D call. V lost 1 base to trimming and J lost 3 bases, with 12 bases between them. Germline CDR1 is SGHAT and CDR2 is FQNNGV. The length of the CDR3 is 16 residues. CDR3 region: CASSLVMRQYTGELFF. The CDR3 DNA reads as TGTGCCAGCAGCTTAGTAATGAGGCAATACACCGGGGAGCTGTTTTTT.

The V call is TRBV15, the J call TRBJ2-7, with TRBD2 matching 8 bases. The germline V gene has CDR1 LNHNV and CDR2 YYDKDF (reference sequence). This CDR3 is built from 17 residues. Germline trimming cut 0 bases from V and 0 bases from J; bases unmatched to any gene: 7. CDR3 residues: CATSRDRVAGGSYEQYF. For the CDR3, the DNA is TGTGCCACCAGCAGAGATCGGGTGGCGGGAGGCTCCTACGAGCAGTACTTC.